These 6 T cell receptor beta chains originate from one sample sequenced in a study of T-cell reconstitution after alpha-beta-depleted transplantation in children. The TCRbeta library was prepared with unique molecular identifiers. TCRdb used MiXCR to reprocess the PCR reads, holding one entry per CDR3 protein. The sample consists of 440,000 or so distinct CDR3 sequences, 43% of them appearing once. The material sequenced was PBMCs, taken before TCRalphabeta/CD19-depleted stem cell transplant. The source of these receptors is a girl aged 2 to 10 with aplastic anemia, due to receive a stem cell transplant.

The J gene is TRBJ1-5, the V gene TRBV19; no firm D call. Trimming shortened V by 5 bases and J by 5 bases, and 16 bases separated the two germline ends. Germline values: CDR1 LNHDA, CDR2 SQIVND (reference sequence). The CDR3 is made up of 15 amino acids. The CDR3 nucleotides are TGTGCCAGTAGTCAGACCGCCCTTACGCATCAGCCCCAGCATTTT. The encoded protein is CASSQTALTHQPQHF.

The CDR3 loop reads CSVGPGGLAGGEQYF. The CDR3 DNA reads TGCAGCGTTGGCCCCGGAGGACTAGCGGGAGGGGAGCAGTACTTC. This chain connects TRBV29-1 to TRBJ2-7, with 15 bases aligning to TRBD2. The CDR3 extends over 15 amino acids. The germline V gene encodes CDR1 SQVTM and CDR2 ANQGSEA. V dropped 4 bases and J dropped 7; count of bases not matched to a gene: 8.

In this sample, this clonotype turned up many times. The chain couples TRBV27 to TRBJ2-2, with 11 bases lining up with TRBD2. From germline, CDR1 is MNHEY and CDR2 SMNVEV (reference sequence). CDR3 size: 17 residues. Losses at the gene ends were 5 bases for V and 3 bases for J; bases not matched to a gene: 8. The CDR3 reads CASSTIIAGGHTGELFF. The DNA of the CDR3 is TGTGCCAGCAGTACAATAATAGCGGGAGGGCACACCGGGGAGCTGTTTTTT.

This chain links TRBV20-1 with TRBJ2-5, with D perhaps TRBD2 (5 bases). From germline, CDR1 is DFQATT and CDR2 SNEGSKA (reference sequence). CDR3 size: 13 residues. The germline V and J ends were trimmed by 7 bases and 5 bases, with 17 bases remaining between them. In nucleotides, the CDR3 is TGCAGTGTCCCGGCGGGTACGAGGGAGACCCAGTACTTC. It codes for CSVPAGTRETQYF.

The chain employs TRBV20-1 and TRBJ1-5; D gene uncertain. This CDR3 region has 12 residues. With 5 bases removed from V and 4 bases from J, the gap between germline ends came to 9 bases. Germline V gene data show CDR1 as DFQATT and CDR2 as SNEGSKA (reference sequence). The CDR3 loop is CSAQDGNQPQHF. The CDR3 nucleotides are TGCAGTGCTCAAGACGGGAATCAGCCCCAGCATTTT.

V and J are TRBV29-1 and TRBJ2-1; D is perhaps TRBD1 (5 bases). V was pared by 6 bases and J by 5 bases, with 11 bases between. Germline values: CDR1 SQVTM, CDR2 ANQGSEA. CDR3 length: 12 residues. The CDR3 loop reads CSVGRYDNEQFF. The CDR3 bases are TGCAGCGTGGGGCGTTACGACAATGAGCAGTTCTTC.